The present TCR beta chain was sequenced within a study of blood T cells in healthy people across ages. Findings and caveats of the study: Changes seen in expanded clonotypes were possibly confounded by donor CMV status left unknown.

V was cut by 3 bases and J by 2 bases, with 16 bases left in between. The CDR3 has 16 residues. Germline V gene sequence: CDR1 SEHNR, CDR2 FQNEAQ (reference sequence). This clonotype was seen ten or more times. The antigen is not known. A second PCR of 7 to 11 cycles used a sample-barcoded 5' primer and a J-beta primer mix. Each TCR beta cDNA got a 12-nucleotide random molecular identifier. Every sample gave at least 2.5 million paired-end reads containing CDR3. TCRdb reprocessed the 5' RACE reads via MiXCR and lists one record per CDR3 protein. There are about 640,000 distinct CDR3 sequences in the sample; approximately 30% occur only once, and roughly 14% lies in the top ten.

The source is a woman aged 80 or over in good health. The specimen was blood. The chain uses TRBV7-9 and TRBJ1-2, with D perhaps TRBD1 (6 bases). CDR3 sequence: CASSFTLPQGNYGYTF. The CDR3 region has the DNA TGTGCCAGCAGCTTCACACTCCCCCAGGGGAACTATGGCTACACCTTC.